This TCR beta chain was identified in a study of CD8 T cells in Susac syndrome. This clonotype was seen once. CD8+ and CD4+ T cells taken from blood had their TCR beta sequenced. Isolation of CD8+ and CD4+ T cells was performed negatively, whereas enrichment of TEMRA cells was done by FACS. With random hexamers, 0.5 to 1 ug RNA was reverse transcribed. The immunoSEQ assay covered 54 Vbeta and 13 Jbeta segments for CDR3. MiXCR, applied by TCRdb to the immunoSEQ multiplex PCR reads, yields one record per CDR3 protein. The sample carries roughly 130,000 distinct CDR3 sequences, roughly 95% recorded once. The clonotype originates from a human donor with Susac syndrome. Input material: CD4+ T cells from PBMCs.

The CDR3 sequence: CAYSGGTGELFF. The DNA for the CDR3 is TGTGCCTACTCCGGGGGCACCGGGGAGCTGTTTTTT. The rearrangement joins TRBV30 to TRBJ2-2; maybe TRBD2 (6 bases). Trimming removed 7 bases from V and 4 bases from J, with 10 bases in between. Germline V gives CDR1 GTSNPN, CDR2 SVGIG (reference sequence). The CDR3 runs to 12 residues.